This T cell receptor (beta chain) comes out of a study of metastatic and nonmetastatic thyroid tumors. About the research overall: Blood and tumor or nodule tissue repertoires from malignant and benign thyroid patients were compared.

There were no patients who had received any treatment before thyroid surgery. In the authors' methods: The distant-metastasis classifier for papillary thyroid cancer was built from CDR3 differences across clinicopathological groups. TCRdb reanalyzed the PCR reads via MiXCR. V and J calls and clone size were set by TCRdb, not the authors. The table includes roughly 30,000 clones, around 25% detected once. As for this clone: Its antigen is currently unknown.

Overall study results and limits: Compared with benign nodules, malignant thyroid tumors were reported to have significantly higher TCR beta diversity in both blood and tumor.

The germline V gene has CDR1 SGHRS and CDR2 YFSETQ. CDR3 length: 16 residues. With 4 bases removed from V and 5 bases from J, the gap between germline ends came to 22 bases. The chain couples TRBV5-1 to TRBJ2-7, with a tentative D call TRBD1 (6 bases). The sample comprised blood. The sequence was collected from a female donor with papillary thyroid cancer or a benign thyroid nodule (not recorded which). Some clones in this sample may be carry-over from other donors' samples. CDR3 DNA: TGCGCCAGCAGCCCCAACTCAACAGGGCTCAGGCACGAGCAGTACTTC. Translation: CASSPNSTGLRHEQYF. Drawing the rest from reference TRBV5-1 and TRBJ2-7, the complete variable domain is KAGVTQTPRYLIKTRGQQVTLSCSPISGHRSVSWYQQTPGQGLQFLFEYFSETQRNKGNFPGRFSGRQFSNSRSEMNVSTLELGDSALYLCASSPNSTGLRHEQYFGPGTRLTVT.